This T cell receptor beta chain appears in the sequencing data of a study of CD8 T cells in Susac syndrome. RNA totalling roughly 0.5 to 1 ug underwent reverse transcription with random hexamers. Using its own MiXCR run on the immunoSEQ multiplex PCR reads, TCRdb lists one record per CDR3 protein. The sample has approximately 150,000 distinct CDR3 sequences; about 94% are singletons. J lost 6 bases, V lost 7 bases, and 9 bases had no gene match. The CDR3 spans 13 residues. The germline CDR1 and CDR2 sequences are SQVTM and ANQGSEA. Sequencing input: CD4+ T cells from PBMCs. The TCR originated in a human donor with multiple sclerosis. The chain links TRBV29-1 to TRBJ1-5; 7 positions match TRBD1. The CDR3 DNA is TGCAGCGCCCAGGGGGGGGTCGGTCAGCCCCAGCATTTT. This codes for CSAQGGVGQPQHF.